This TCR beta chain was observed in a study of blood T cell repertoires in COVID-19. Study-wide context: PBMCs, B-cell-depleted T cells, or T cells were the source of the cDNA or gDNA that made up the material.

The table came from immunoSEQ multiplex PCR; TCRdb's copy has only in-frame clones and leaves some out. The sample gives roughly 43,000 clones, about 85% of which show up once; about 12% is in the top ten. The V gene lost 0 bases and the J gene lost 0 bases, with 10 bases spanning the gap. The CDR3 covers 16 residues. CDR1 and CDR2 (germline): SGHAT, FQNNGV. V gene TRBV11-2 combines with J gene TRBJ2-3; D perhaps matches TRBD2 (6 bases). Sequenced sample: peripheral blood. The receptor comes from a woman aged 70-85 years in a cohort sampled during active COVID-19. CDR3 nucleotide sequence: TGTGCCAGCAGCTTAGAACTAGCTGCTAGCACAGATACGCAGTATTTT. Its protein is CASSLELAASTDTQYF.